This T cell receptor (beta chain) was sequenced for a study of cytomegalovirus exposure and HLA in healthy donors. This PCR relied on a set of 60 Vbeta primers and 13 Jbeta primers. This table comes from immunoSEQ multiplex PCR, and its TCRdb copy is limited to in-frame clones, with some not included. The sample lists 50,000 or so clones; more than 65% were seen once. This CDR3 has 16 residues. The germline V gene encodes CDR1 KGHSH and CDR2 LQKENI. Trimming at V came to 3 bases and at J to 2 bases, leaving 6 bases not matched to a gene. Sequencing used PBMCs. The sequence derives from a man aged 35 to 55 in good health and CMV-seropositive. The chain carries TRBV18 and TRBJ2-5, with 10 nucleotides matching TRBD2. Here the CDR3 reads CASSPLGLAPQETQYF. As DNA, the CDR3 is TGTGCCAGCTCACCGCTGGGACTAGCGCCTCAAGAGACCCAGTACTTC.